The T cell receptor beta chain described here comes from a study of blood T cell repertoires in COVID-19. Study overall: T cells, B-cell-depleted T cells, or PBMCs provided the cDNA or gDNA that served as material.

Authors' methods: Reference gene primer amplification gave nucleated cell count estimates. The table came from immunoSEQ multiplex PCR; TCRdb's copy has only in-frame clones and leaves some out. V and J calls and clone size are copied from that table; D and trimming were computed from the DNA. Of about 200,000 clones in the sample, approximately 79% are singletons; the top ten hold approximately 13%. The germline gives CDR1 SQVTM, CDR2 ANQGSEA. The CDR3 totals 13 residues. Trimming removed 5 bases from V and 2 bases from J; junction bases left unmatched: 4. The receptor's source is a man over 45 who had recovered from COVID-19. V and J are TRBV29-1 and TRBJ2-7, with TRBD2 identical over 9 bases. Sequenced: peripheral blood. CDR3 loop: CSVKTSGAYEQYF. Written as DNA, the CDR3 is TGCAGCGTTAAGACTAGCGGAGCCTACGAGCAGTACTTC.